This T cell receptor (beta chain) was identified in a study of Ad26.COV2.S vaccination and SARS-CoV-2 variants. With respect to this clone: What it recognizes is unknown.

Sequenced by immunoSEQ multiplex PCR; TCRdb stores in-frame clones only, minus some. The sample has roughly 680,000 clones, approximately 88% seen once. The study, taken as a whole, reports: Spike-specific TCR breadth in vaccine recipients exceeded that seen in placebo recipients.

The treatment was: over 15 received Ad26.COV2.S at low or high dose, single or two shots; about 5 received placebo; per-sample allocation not given. Sampling was done on day 63 after the first vaccine or placebo injection. The receptor's source is a person aged 18-65 years who received the Ad26.COV2.S COVID-19 vaccine or a placebo. Sequencing used peripheral blood, obtained in a trial of Ad26.COV2.S vaccine versus placebo.

The DNA of the CDR3 is TGTGCCAGCAGTTACTCAGAAGTCAGGGATTCACCCCTCCACTTT. Amino acids: CASSYSEVRDSPLHF. The genes are TRBV6-5 and TRBJ1-6, with D perhaps TRBD1 (5 bases). Germline CDR1 reads MNHEY; CDR2 reads SVGAGI. With 0 bases removed from V and 8 bases from J, the gap between germline ends came to 11 bases. CDR3 length: 15 residues.